Presented here are 26 T cell receptor beta chains from one specimen sequenced in a study of response to subunit inactivated influenza vaccine (dated by TCRdb to the late 2010s). The library was generated by RT-PCR. The reads were generated on an Illumina HiSeq 2500. The public reads were quality trimmed at Q25 with fastp and then assembled into clones with MiXCR by TCRdb, keeping productive beta chains. Each record represents a unique CDR3 protein, reported with the most common genes and DNA among its rows. This sample holds around 190,000 distinct CDR3 sequences; around 8.8% were observed only once. The top ten hold 9.5% to 13% of the sample. The sequenced sample was non-naive T cells sorted from PBMCs, obtained on the day of vaccination. The cell subset or site label corresponds to: memory T cell fraction. The receptor source for this set is a man aged 45-65 years who received an inactivated influenza vaccine. Donor details come from another sample of the same person, matched by shared clones.

This clonotype has a handful of counts. The genes are TRBV6-1 and TRBJ2-3, with D perhaps TRBD2 (5 bases). V dropped 4 bases and J dropped 1 base, with 15 bases sitting between them. Germline loops: CDR1 MNHNS, CDR2 SASEGT. This CDR3 region has 16 residues. CDR3 sequence (DNA): TGTGCCAGCAGTGTCGGACTCAGCGGAGGCACAGATACGCAGTATTTT. Translating gives CASSVGLSGGTDTQYF.

This clonotype has at least ten counts. The chain recombines TRBV24-1 with TRBJ2-7; TRBD1 or TRBD2 may be the D gene (5 bases each). This CDR3 has 17 amino acids. The V gene lost 4 bases and the J gene lost 3 bases, with 21 bases spanning the gap. Germline V gene data show CDR1 as KGHDR and CDR2 as SFDVKD. This CDR3 is CATSEERDRPIYYEQYF. The CDR3 DNA follows: TGTGCCACCAGTGAAGAAAGGGACCGCCCCATATACTACGAGCAGTACTTC.

This clonotype was picked up a small number of times. V usage is TRBV27 and J usage is TRBJ2-7; 8 bases agree with TRBD1. This CDR3 region has 14 residues. In germline, CDR1 is MNHEY, CDR2 SMNVEV (reference sequence). V trimming: 3 bases; J trimming: 3 bases; junction bases outside the gene matches: 4. This chain's CDR3 is CASSFTGQGYEQYF. The CDR3 DNA is TGTGCCAGCAGTTTTACCGGACAGGGCTACGAGCAGTACTTC.

The table lists this clonotype with many counts. The J gene is TRBJ2-5, the V gene TRBV12-3 or TRBV12-4; 7 bases fit TRBD1. Trimming removed 5 bases from V and 5 bases from J; junction bases left unmatched: 11. The CDR3 extends over 15 amino acids. CDR3 in amino acids: CASSRDSLVLETQYF. The DNA of the CDR3 is TGTGCCAGCAGTAGGGACAGTCTCGTCCTGGAGACCCAGTACTTC.

The genes are TRBV12-3 or TRBV12-4 and TRBJ2-2; a possible D gene is TRBD1 (6 bases). V lost 5 bases to trimming and J lost 6 bases, with 13 bases between them. This CDR3 region has 14 residues. The CDR3 coding sequence is TGTGCCAGCAGTCCTCAGGGGCGGGCCGGGGAGCTGTTTTTT. This encodes CASSPQGRAGELFF.

This clonotype was picked up many times. This chain connects TRBV4-2 to TRBJ1-1, with D perhaps matching TRBD1 (5 bases). The CDR3 has 16 amino acids. V was clipped by 1 base and J by 10 bases, with 22 bases between them. Per germline, CDR1 LGHNA and CDR2 YNFKEQ. CDR3 coding DNA: TGTGCCAGCAGCCAAGCTTTTGTCAGGAGGCACGGGGCAGCTTTCTTT. Its translation: CASSQAFVRRHGAAFF.

The chain combines TRBV29-1 with TRBJ2-5; D possibly corresponds to TRBD2 (5 bases). The CDR3 covers 12 residues. V was trimmed by 7 bases and J by 5 bases, leaving 14 bases between them. Germline V CDR1 and CDR2: SQVTM, ANQGSEA. CDR3 sequence: CSGISGGETQYF. The DNA for the CDR3 is TGCAGCGGCATATCGGGCGGGGAGACCCAGTACTTC.

This clonotype has just a few counts. The V gene is TRBV20-1, the J gene TRBJ2-5; TRBD2 aligns across 13 bases. The CDR3 has 16 amino acids. From germline, CDR1 is DFQATT and CDR2 SNEGSKA (reference sequence). With V trimmed by 3 bases and J by 5 bases, 9 bases remained unmatched. This CDR3 is CSASSTSGGARETQYF. CDR3 DNA: TGCAGTGCTAGCTCAACTAGCGGGGGGGCCCGGGAGACCCAGTACTTC.

This clonotype was counted once. This chain uses TRBV20-1 with TRBJ2-1, with TRBD2 as a possible D gene (5 bases). The CDR3 consists of 15 residues. V was shortened by 1 base and J by 3 bases, with 13 bases between the two germline ends. Germline V CDR1 and CDR2: DFQATT, SNEGSKA (reference sequence). The CDR3 DNA follows: TGCAGTGCTAGAGTACCGGGGAAAAACTACAATGAGCAGTTCTTC. It specifies CSARVPGKNYNEQFF.

This clonotype turned up a few times. The V call is TRBV20-1, the J call TRBJ2-5, with a weak D call TRBD1 (5 bases). This CDR3 has 12 amino acids. Germline assignment: CDR1 DFQATT and CDR2 SNEGSKA (reference sequence). Trimming left V 4 bases short and J 5 bases short, with 11 bases between. CDR3 region: CSANKGLETQYF. The CDR3 DNA reads as TGCAGTGCTAACAAGGGGCTGGAGACCCAGTACTTC.

This clonotype was recorded many times. The J gene is TRBJ2-7, the V gene TRBV20-1; either TRBD1 or TRBD2 may fit D (5 bases each). V lost 7 bases to trimming and J lost 0 bases, with 13 bases between them. CDR1 DFQATT and CDR2 SNEGSKA come from the germline V gene (reference sequence). This CDR3 has 13 residues. Here the CDR3 DNA reads TGCAGTGTTCCGGGGCGGAACTCCTACGAGCAGTACTTC. This codes for CSVPGRNSYEQYF.

This clonotype was seen a handful of times. V usage is TRBV18 and J usage is TRBJ1-4; a possible D gene is TRBD1 (6 bases). The V end was cut by 6 bases, the J end by 2 bases, with 13 bases between. There are 15 residues in the CDR3. CDR1 KGHSH and CDR2 LQKENI come from the germline V gene. CDR3 nucleotide sequence: TGTGCCAGCTCCGAACAGGGCGCTACTAATGAAAAACTGTTTTTT. Translated, it gives CASSEQGATNEKLFF.

The chain carries TRBV20-1 and TRBJ2-7, with D possibly TRBD1 on 6 matching bases. The CDR3 runs to 13 residues. Germline CDR1 and CDR2: DFQATT and SNEGSKA (reference sequence). Trimming cost V 6 bases and J 4 bases, with 16 bases left between them. The CDR3 sequence is CSANPGHAYEQYF. The DNA for the CDR3 is TGCAGTGCAAACCCGGGACATGCGTACGAGCAGTACTTC.

V is TRBV4-2 and J is TRBJ2-7; 8 positions agree with TRBD1. The germline CDR1 and CDR2 sequences are LGHNA and YNFKEQ. J lost 5 bases, V lost 0 bases, and 3 bases had no gene match. The CDR3 is made up of 14 amino acids. CDR3 sequence (DNA): TGTGCCAGCAGCCAAGATGCAGGGGGCGACGAGCAGTACTTC. It yields the protein CASSQDAGGDEQYF.

In this sample, this clonotype turned up many times. The chain combines TRBV12-3 or TRBV12-4 with TRBJ1-1; D remains unclear. The CDR3 consists of 13 residues. Trimming cost V 6 bases and J 0 bases, with 8 bases left between them. DNA of the CDR3: TGTGCCAGCAGCCGCGGGGTGAACACTGAAGCTTTCTTT. It yields the protein CASSRGVNTEAFF.

The chain uses TRBV7-2 and TRBJ2-7; D might be TRBD1 (5 bases). Germline loops: CDR1 SGHTA, CDR2 FQGNSA. Trimming pared 5 bases from V and 6 bases from J, leaving 17 bases between. The CDR3 has 14 residues. CDR3 in amino acids: CASSPWAGPFEQYF. In DNA form, the CDR3 reads TGTGCCAGCAGCCCTTGGGCAGGGCCCTTCGAGCAGTACTTC.

This clonotype was observed at least ten times. This sequence joins TRBV10-3 and TRBJ2-5, with 11 bases that match TRBD1. There are 14 residues in the CDR3. Per germline, CDR1 ENHRY and CDR2 SYGVKD. V was pared by 10 bases and J by 5 bases, with 9 bases of the junction left unmatched. Written as DNA, the CDR3 is TGTGCCACCGGGACAGGGGGTTCCTTTGAGACCCAGTACTTC. Its protein is CATGTGGSFETQYF.

The chain combines TRBV20-1 with TRBJ2-5; TRBD1 matches 9 bases. V lost 1 base and J lost 5; bases outside the gene matches: 8. The CDR3 consists of 15 residues. The germline V gene has CDR1 DFQATT and CDR2 SNEGSKA (reference sequence). The CDR3 bases are TGCAGTGCTAGAGCCCCCACAGGGGGCGGGGAGACCCAGTACTTC. Its protein product is CSARAPTGGGETQYF.

The sample holds a few counts of this clonotype. V and J are TRBV13 and TRBJ2-3; 15 positions agree with TRBD2. The CDR3 covers 17 residues. Trimming at V came to 7 bases and at J to 4 bases, leaving 9 bases not matched to a gene. Germline lookup yields CDR1 PRHDT and CDR2 FYEKMQ (reference sequence). The CDR3 sequence is CASTVGLAGGRADTQYF. CDR3 DNA: TGTGCCAGCACCGTTGGACTAGCGGGGGGGCGTGCAGATACGCAGTATTTT.

This rearrangement joins TRBV4-2 to TRBJ1-2; D gene uncertain. Looked up from germline, CDR1 is LGHNA and CDR2 is YNFKEQ. Trimming stripped 0 bases from V and 4 bases from J, with 6 bases between. The CDR3 is made up of 13 amino acids. The CDR3 DNA sequence: TGTGCCAGCAGCCAAGAACAGACCTATGGCTACACCTTC. Translation gives CASSQEQTYGYTF.

As concerns this clonotype: A clone one base away is much larger, so this may be a read error. This chain connects TRBV12-3 or TRBV12-4 to TRBJ2-1; D is possibly TRBD1 or TRBD2 (5 bases each). There are 15 residues in the CDR3. Trimming removed 7 bases at V and 7 bases at J, with 20 bases between. CDR3 region: CASTHSRGPGNEQFF. For the CDR3, the DNA is TGTGCCAGCACACATTCTCGGGGCCCGGGGAATGAGCAGTTCTTC.

The chain employs TRBV12-3 or TRBV12-4 and TRBJ2-2, with D possibly matching TRBD2 (6 bases). The CDR3 consists of 18 residues. The V end lost 4 bases, the J end lost 0 bases, and 18 bases lay between the germline ends. CDR3 DNA: TGTGCCAGCAGTTGGGGGGTTGGAGGGCAAGCGAACACCGGGGAGCTGTTTTTT. Its protein is CASSWGVGGQANTGELFF.

Only a few counts were recorded for this clonotype. V and J are TRBV24-1 and TRBJ2-2; the D gene is possibly TRBD2 (5 bases). CDR1 and CDR2 from the germline V gene are KGHDR and SFDVKD. CDR3 size: 15 residues. V was shortened by 1 base and J by 5 bases, with 10 bases between the two germline ends. The CDR3 protein is CATSDFWGETGELFF. The CDR3 DNA sequence: TGTGCCACCAGTGATTTTTGGGGAGAGACCGGGGAGCTGTTTTTT.

The CDR3 DNA follows: TGTGCCACCAGGCGGACAGGGACCTACGAGCAGTACTTC. This encodes CATRRTGTYEQYF. The rearrangement links TRBV28 to TRBJ2-7, with TRBD1 identical over 8 bases. With V trimmed by 10 bases and J by 2 bases, 7 bases remained unmatched. The CDR3 has 13 amino acids. Germline CDR1 and CDR2: MDHEN and SYDVKM.

This sequence joins TRBV12-3 or TRBV12-4 and TRBJ2-7; D might be TRBD1 (5 bases). There are 14 residues in the CDR3. The V gene lost 3 bases and the J gene lost 1 base, with 10 bases spanning the gap. CDR3 loop: CASSFGAGSYEQYF. The CDR3 region has the DNA TGTGCCAGCAGTTTTGGGGCAGGATCCTACGAGCAGTACTTC.

J is TRBJ2-7 and V is TRBV28; the match to TRBD1 covers 9 bases. The CDR3 consists of 16 residues. Germline V CDR1 and CDR2: MDHEN, SYDVKM. Trimming cost V 3 bases and J 4 bases; bases outside gene matches: 10. The CDR3: CASSLGYRGREYEQYF. As DNA, the CDR3 is TGTGCCAGCAGTTTGGGCTACAGGGGGCGCGAGTACGAGCAGTACTTC.